The next 2 T cell receptor beta chains were all read from a single sample in a study of cytomegalovirus exposure and HLA in healthy donors (dated by TCRdb to about 2017). The library was generated by the immunoSEQ multiplex PCR assay. The multiplex PCR relied on a mix of 60 forward primers for TCR Vbeta segments and 13 reverse primers for TCR Jbeta segments. Here the immuneACCESS table is served through TCRdb, limited to in-frame sequences with V and J called. Missing clones are a known gap in these copies; in checked studies unresolved V genes cover under half, and the rest lacks a known reason. Present in this sample are some 130,000 clones, more than 70% of which were seen just once. The ten most abundant clones make up 2% to 2.5% of the sample. The sample comprised PBMCs. Receptors originate from a young man in good health and CMV-seronegative.

This clone was seen a single time. V gene TRBV2 combines with J gene TRBJ2-7, with D possibly TRBD1 on 5 matching bases. The V gene's germline CDR1 is SNHLY and CDR2 FYNNEI. CDR3 length: 13 amino acids. Trimming shortened V by 6 bases and J by 2 bases, and 11 bases separated the two germline ends. CDR3 amino acids: CASRPDSAYEQYF. DNA for the CDR3: TGTGCCAGCAGACCCGACAGTGCCTACGAGCAGTACTTC.

This clone showed up just once. The V call is TRBV19, the J call TRBJ1-3, with 7 bases identical to TRBD1. Germline V CDR1 and CDR2: LNHDA, SQIVND (reference sequence). This CDR3 region has 15 residues. J was trimmed by 0 bases and V by 4 bases; bases with no gene match: 3. CDR3 coding DNA: TGTGCCAGTAGTACGGGACAGCACTCTGGAAACACCATATATTTT. Its protein product is CASSTGQHSGNTIYF.